The 28 T cell receptor beta chains reported below all come from one sample, sequenced in a study of vaccination effects on CD4 cells after COVID-19. Profiled with immunoSEQ multiplex PCR; TCRdb holds only in-frame clones, not every one. The top ten clones hold more than 9.5% of a sample with around 26,000 clones, around 67% of them seen once. Following an approximately 11-day culture, CD4+ T cells were purified. Antigens of these TCRs are unknown. Specimen: CD4+ T cells from PBMCs cultured without peptide, collected before COVID-19 vaccination. These receptors originate from a human donor who received a COVID-19 vaccine.

V and J are TRBV5-1 and TRBJ2-5, with 10 bases lining up with TRBD2. Germline CDR1 is SGHRS and CDR2 is YFSETQ. J gave up 4 bases and V 0 bases, and 9 bases lay outside the gene matches. CDR3 length: 17 amino acids. CDR3 nucleotides: TGCGCCAGCAGCTTGGATGTCGCTAGCGGGAGCTCAGAGACCCAGTACTTC. It translates to CASSLDVASGSSETQYF.

The chain combines TRBV29-1 with TRBJ1-1; D is perhaps TRBD1 (5 bases). V was pared by 5 bases and J by 3 bases, with 13 bases between. Germline CDR1 and CDR2: SQVTM and ANQGSEA. This CDR3 is built from 13 residues. CDR3 nucleotides: TGCAGCGTTAACCGGGACTTACACACTGAAGCTTTCTTT. This codes for CSVNRDLHTEAFF.

The V call is TRBV9, the J call TRBJ2-2; 11 bases are shared with TRBD1. The junction had 6 bases not matched to a gene; V was cut back by 0 bases and J by 8 bases. This CDR3 is built from 16 residues. Germline CDR1 and CDR2: SGDLS and YYNGEE. As DNA, the CDR3 is TGTGCCAGCAGCGTAGCTCGGACAGGGGGCACAGGGGAGCTGTTTTTT. Residues: CASSVARTGGTGELFF.

The V call is TRBV5-1, the J call TRBJ1-3; D is unresolved. The germline gives CDR1 SGHRS, CDR2 YFSETQ. The V end was cut by 0 bases, the J end by 0 bases, with 7 bases between. The CDR3 loop spans 15 amino acids. CDR3 residues: CASSLVPLSGNTIYF. The CDR3 nucleotides read TGCGCCAGCAGCTTGGTTCCGCTCTCTGGAAACACCATATATTTT.

The genes are TRBV4-3 and TRBJ2-3; no reliable D call. Germline CDR1 and CDR2: LGHNA and YSLEER. The CDR3 loop spans 16 amino acids. The germline V and J ends were trimmed by 0 bases and 0 bases, with 10 bases remaining between them. The DNA for the CDR3 is TGCGCCAGCAGCCAAGATCTCCGCAGGAGCACAGATACGCAGTATTTT. Residues: CASSQDLRRSTDTQYF.

Here the CDR3 DNA reads TGTGCCAGCAGCTTGGCCAGGAACACTGAAGCTTTCTTT. Translating gives CASSLARNTEAFF. This sequence joins TRBV5-6 and TRBJ1-1; no definite D call. The CDR3 length is 13 residues. Germline V CDR1 and CDR2: SGHDT, YYEEEE. Trimming removed 0 bases from V and 1 base from J, with 4 bases in between.

A few counts support this clone. The gene calls are TRBV5-1 and TRBJ2-3, with 7 bases fitting TRBD2. Germline loops: CDR1 SGHRS, CDR2 YFSETQ. The CDR3 runs 15 residues. Trimming removed 4 bases from V and 0 bases from J; junction bases left unmatched: 5. CDR3 bases: TGCGCCAGCAGCCCTAGCGGCCCTAGCACAGATACGCAGTATTTT. This gives the protein CASSPSGPSTDTQYF.

The rearrangement uses TRBV18 and TRBJ1-2; D is unresolved. V shed 3 bases and J shed 2 bases, with 16 bases lying between them. Germline-derived CDR1 and CDR2 are KGHSH and LQKENI. The CDR3 consists of 16 residues. In nucleotides, the CDR3 is TGTGCCAGCTCACCCAGGCAGGTCGGAGGAAACTATGGCTACACCTTC. This encodes CASSPRQVGGNYGYTF.

The chain has TRBV19 and TRBJ1-5; D perhaps matches TRBD1 (5 bases). This CDR3 has 16 amino acids. CDR1 is LNHDA, CDR2 SQIVND, per germline (reference sequence). Trimming cost V 5 bases and J 6 bases, with 20 bases left between them. Here the CDR3 DNA reads TGTGCCAGTAGTCCACCTCGTCCAGGGAAGGGTCAGCCCCAGCATTTT. This codes for CASSPPRPGKGQPQHF.

The chain recombines TRBV2 with TRBJ1-2, with D unresolved. Germline CDR1 and CDR2: SNHLY and FYNNEI. CDR3 length equals 15 residues. Between the trimmed V and J ends, which lost 4 bases and 4 bases, there was a span of 16 bases. CDR3 protein: CASSGEGRPLYGYTF. For the CDR3, the DNA is TGTGCCAGCAGTGGCGAAGGGAGACCCCTCTATGGCTACACCTTC.

This clone has just a few counts. The chain carries TRBV11-2 and TRBJ1-2; D remains unclear. CDR3 length: 13 amino acids. Trimming shortened V by 2 bases and J by 4 bases, and 8 bases separated the two germline ends. CDR1 and CDR2 (germline): SGHAT, FQNNGV. The CDR3 nucleotides read TGTGCCAGCAGCTTACTCACCCTCTATGGCTACACCTTC. Its translation is CASSLLTLYGYTF.

V is TRBV6-5 and J is TRBJ1-2, with a tentative D call TRBD1 (5 bases). This CDR3 has 13 amino acids. Trimming stripped 10 bases from V and 4 bases from J, with 16 bases between. Germline V gives CDR1 MNHEY, CDR2 SVGAGI. For the CDR3, the DNA is TGTGCCAACAGCCCGACGGGGGGCTATGGCTACACCTTC. This sequence encodes CANSPTGGYGYTF.

The chain uses TRBV5-1 and TRBJ2-1, with 7 bases identical to TRBD2. V trimming: 0 bases; J trimming: 0 bases; junction bases outside the gene matches: 6. Germline CDR1 reads SGHRS; CDR2 reads YFSETQ. The CDR3 spans 17 residues. The CDR3 DNA reads as TGCGCCAGCAGCTTGGGACCTAGCGGAGTCTCCTACAATGAGCAGTTCTTC. Its translation is CASSLGPSGVSYNEQFF.

CDR3 sequence reads: CSADGLAGGLVVGTDTQYF. Here the CDR3 DNA reads TGCAGCGCCGACGGACTAGCGGGGGGGCTAGTAGTCGGCACAGATACGCAGTATTTT. The chain uses TRBV29-1 and TRBJ2-3; 15 bases are shared with TRBD2. Unmatched junction bases numbered 15, after V lost 7 bases and J lost 1 base. This CDR3 spans 19 amino acids. The germline V gene has CDR1 SQVTM and CDR2 ANQGSEA.

The chain uses TRBV18 and TRBJ2-7; D is unresolved. V gave up 6 bases and J gave up 7 bases, with 19 bases separating them. Germline-derived CDR1 and CDR2 are KGHSH and LQKENI. CDR3 length: 14 amino acids. As DNA, the CDR3 is TGTGCCAGCTCGCCTCAAGGCACCAGGATAGAGCAGTACTTC. Translated: CASSPQGTRIEQYF.

This chain uses TRBV6-5 with TRBJ1-1, with D perhaps matching TRBD1 (5 bases). CDR3 length equals 13 residues. Germline values: CDR1 MNHEY, CDR2 SVGAGI. The V and J ends lost 4 bases and 6 bases respectively, with 12 bases between them. The DNA of the CDR3 is TGTGCCAGCAGTTTCGGACACGTATCTGAAGCTTTCTTT. Protein product: CASSFGHVSEAFF.

The chain carries TRBV12-3 or TRBV12-4 and TRBJ1-2; D is unresolved. Between the trimmed V and J ends, which lost 3 bases and 8 bases, there was a span of 13 bases. CDR3 length: 13 amino acids. The CDR3 is CASSFSGSRGYTF. The CDR3 coding sequence is TGTGCCAGCAGTTTTTCGGGTTCGCGGGGCTACACCTTC.

The chain links TRBV6-5 to TRBJ1-2; D unresolved. CDR1 is MNHEY, CDR2 SVGAGI, per germline. The V end was cut by 7 bases, the J end by 4 bases, with 13 bases between. The CDR3 has 13 amino acids. The CDR3 DNA sequence: TGTGCCAGCATGGTAGGAGGTGCCTATGGCTACACCTTC. Its translation: CASMVGGAYGYTF.

The chain is built from TRBV19 and TRBJ1-2; D may be TRBD1 (6 bases). Trimming removed 5 bases from V and 3 bases from J, with 16 bases in between. From germline, CDR1 is LNHDA and CDR2 SQIVND (reference sequence). The CDR3 is 15 residues long. The CDR3 region has the DNA TGTGCCAGTAGTGTCCGGAGGGGGTTGGACTATGGCTACACCTTC. Its translation is CASSVRRGLDYGYTF.

V gene TRBV7-8 combines with J gene TRBJ2-7; D gene unclear. The CDR3 loop spans 13 amino acids. Germline V CDR1 and CDR2: SGHVS, FQNEAQ. Trimming pared 0 bases from V and 6 bases from J, leaving 9 bases between. CDR3 DNA: TGTGCCAGCAGCTTAGCTTGGGGTGGCGAGCAGTACTTC. It codes for CASSLAWGGEQYF.

The chain couples TRBV18 to TRBJ2-7; D unclear. There are 12 residues in the CDR3. The germline gives CDR1 KGHSH, CDR2 LQKENI. V lost 4 bases and J 7 bases, leaving 11 bases between the germline ends. CDR3 nucleotides: TGTGCCAGCTCACTATCCCAAACAGAGCAGTACTTC. Its translation is CASSLSQTEQYF.

This clone was counted a few times. This sequence joins TRBV5-1 and TRBJ2-1, with TRBD2 identical over 10 bases. Germline CDR1 SGHRS, CDR2 YFSETQ. CDR3 length equals 15 residues. The V and J ends lost 2 bases and 8 bases, in that order; junction bases with no gene match: 7. CDR3 bases: TGCGCCAGCAGCTTCCCAGCGGGAGGGAACGATGAGCAGTTCTTC. Its protein is CASSFPAGGNDEQFF.

V gene TRBV7-9 combines with J gene TRBJ2-3, with 10 bases identical to TRBD1. This CDR3 region has 17 residues. Germline V gene lookup returns CDR1 SEHNR and CDR2 FQNEAQ (reference sequence). V lost 1 base, J lost 4 bases, and 8 bases stayed unmatched. CDR3 bases: TGTGCCAGCAGCTTAGTGATTTCGGGACAGGGGTCAGATACGCAGTATTTT. It is translated as CASSLVISGQGSDTQYF.

This clone appeared a few times. The chain is built from TRBV7-9 and TRBJ2-3; D gene uncertain. The length of the CDR3 is 13 residues. Germline V gene data show CDR1 as SEHNR and CDR2 as FQNEAQ (reference sequence). Trimming stripped 1 base from V and 6 bases from J, with 8 bases between. CDR3 DNA: TGTGCCAGCAGCTTAGGGACCGGCGATACGCAGTATTTT. Its protein is CASSLGTGDTQYF.

This clone was seen only once. This chain uses TRBV2 with TRBJ2-3, with TRBD2 matching over 9 bases. Germline trimming cut 4 bases from V and 5 bases from J; bases unmatched to any gene: 13. CDR3 size: 17 residues. The germline V gene has CDR1 SNHLY and CDR2 FYNNEI. CDR3 sequence: CASSGPYSGGRGDTQYF. DNA for the CDR3: TGTGCCAGCAGTGGTCCATATAGCGGGGGCCGGGGAGATACGCAGTATTTT.

The chain uses TRBV4-1 and TRBJ2-6; no firm D call. V was trimmed by 0 bases and J by 0 bases, leaving 3 bases between them. CDR1 is MGHRA, CDR2 YSYEKL, per germline. The CDR3 has 15 amino acids. The DNA of the CDR3 is TGCGCCAGCAGCCAAGAAGACTCTGGGGCCAACGTCCTGACTTTC. Amino acid sequence: CASSQEDSGANVLTF.

The chain carries TRBV28 and TRBJ1-5, with a tentative D call TRBD1 (5 bases). CDR3 length: 12 amino acids. V lost 10 bases, J lost 0 bases, and 7 bases lay in between. CDR1 is MDHEN, CDR2 SYDVKM, per germline. The CDR3 nucleotides are TGTGCCACAGGGTATAGCAATCAGCCCCAGCATTTT. Amino acids: CATGYSNQPQHF.

This sequence joins TRBV19 and TRBJ1-2; perhaps TRBD1 as D (5 bases). Germline V gives CDR1 LNHDA, CDR2 SQIVND (reference sequence). The CDR3 is 15 amino acids. V gave up 5 bases and J gave up 0 bases, with 13 bases separating them. DNA of the CDR3: TGTGCCAGTAGTTTCGGGACGGACACTAACTATGGCTACACCTTC. It codes for CASSFGTDTNYGYTF.